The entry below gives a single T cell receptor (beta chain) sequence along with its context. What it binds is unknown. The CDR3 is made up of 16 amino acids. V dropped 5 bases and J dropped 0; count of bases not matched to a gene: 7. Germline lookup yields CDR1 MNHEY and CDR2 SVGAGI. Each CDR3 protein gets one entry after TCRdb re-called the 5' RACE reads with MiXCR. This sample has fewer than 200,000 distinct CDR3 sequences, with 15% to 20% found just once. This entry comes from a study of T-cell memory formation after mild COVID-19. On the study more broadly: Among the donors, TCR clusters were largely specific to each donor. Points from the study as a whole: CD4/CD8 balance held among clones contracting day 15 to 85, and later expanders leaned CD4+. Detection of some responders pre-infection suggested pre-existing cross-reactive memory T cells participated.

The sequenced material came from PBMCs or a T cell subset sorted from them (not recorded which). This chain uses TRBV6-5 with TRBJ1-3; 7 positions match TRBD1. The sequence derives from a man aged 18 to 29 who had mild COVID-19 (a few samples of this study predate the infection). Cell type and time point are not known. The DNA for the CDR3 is TGTGCCAGCAGTCGTGCCCAGGGGGGCTCTGGAAACACCATATATTTT. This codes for CASSRAQGGSGNTIYF.